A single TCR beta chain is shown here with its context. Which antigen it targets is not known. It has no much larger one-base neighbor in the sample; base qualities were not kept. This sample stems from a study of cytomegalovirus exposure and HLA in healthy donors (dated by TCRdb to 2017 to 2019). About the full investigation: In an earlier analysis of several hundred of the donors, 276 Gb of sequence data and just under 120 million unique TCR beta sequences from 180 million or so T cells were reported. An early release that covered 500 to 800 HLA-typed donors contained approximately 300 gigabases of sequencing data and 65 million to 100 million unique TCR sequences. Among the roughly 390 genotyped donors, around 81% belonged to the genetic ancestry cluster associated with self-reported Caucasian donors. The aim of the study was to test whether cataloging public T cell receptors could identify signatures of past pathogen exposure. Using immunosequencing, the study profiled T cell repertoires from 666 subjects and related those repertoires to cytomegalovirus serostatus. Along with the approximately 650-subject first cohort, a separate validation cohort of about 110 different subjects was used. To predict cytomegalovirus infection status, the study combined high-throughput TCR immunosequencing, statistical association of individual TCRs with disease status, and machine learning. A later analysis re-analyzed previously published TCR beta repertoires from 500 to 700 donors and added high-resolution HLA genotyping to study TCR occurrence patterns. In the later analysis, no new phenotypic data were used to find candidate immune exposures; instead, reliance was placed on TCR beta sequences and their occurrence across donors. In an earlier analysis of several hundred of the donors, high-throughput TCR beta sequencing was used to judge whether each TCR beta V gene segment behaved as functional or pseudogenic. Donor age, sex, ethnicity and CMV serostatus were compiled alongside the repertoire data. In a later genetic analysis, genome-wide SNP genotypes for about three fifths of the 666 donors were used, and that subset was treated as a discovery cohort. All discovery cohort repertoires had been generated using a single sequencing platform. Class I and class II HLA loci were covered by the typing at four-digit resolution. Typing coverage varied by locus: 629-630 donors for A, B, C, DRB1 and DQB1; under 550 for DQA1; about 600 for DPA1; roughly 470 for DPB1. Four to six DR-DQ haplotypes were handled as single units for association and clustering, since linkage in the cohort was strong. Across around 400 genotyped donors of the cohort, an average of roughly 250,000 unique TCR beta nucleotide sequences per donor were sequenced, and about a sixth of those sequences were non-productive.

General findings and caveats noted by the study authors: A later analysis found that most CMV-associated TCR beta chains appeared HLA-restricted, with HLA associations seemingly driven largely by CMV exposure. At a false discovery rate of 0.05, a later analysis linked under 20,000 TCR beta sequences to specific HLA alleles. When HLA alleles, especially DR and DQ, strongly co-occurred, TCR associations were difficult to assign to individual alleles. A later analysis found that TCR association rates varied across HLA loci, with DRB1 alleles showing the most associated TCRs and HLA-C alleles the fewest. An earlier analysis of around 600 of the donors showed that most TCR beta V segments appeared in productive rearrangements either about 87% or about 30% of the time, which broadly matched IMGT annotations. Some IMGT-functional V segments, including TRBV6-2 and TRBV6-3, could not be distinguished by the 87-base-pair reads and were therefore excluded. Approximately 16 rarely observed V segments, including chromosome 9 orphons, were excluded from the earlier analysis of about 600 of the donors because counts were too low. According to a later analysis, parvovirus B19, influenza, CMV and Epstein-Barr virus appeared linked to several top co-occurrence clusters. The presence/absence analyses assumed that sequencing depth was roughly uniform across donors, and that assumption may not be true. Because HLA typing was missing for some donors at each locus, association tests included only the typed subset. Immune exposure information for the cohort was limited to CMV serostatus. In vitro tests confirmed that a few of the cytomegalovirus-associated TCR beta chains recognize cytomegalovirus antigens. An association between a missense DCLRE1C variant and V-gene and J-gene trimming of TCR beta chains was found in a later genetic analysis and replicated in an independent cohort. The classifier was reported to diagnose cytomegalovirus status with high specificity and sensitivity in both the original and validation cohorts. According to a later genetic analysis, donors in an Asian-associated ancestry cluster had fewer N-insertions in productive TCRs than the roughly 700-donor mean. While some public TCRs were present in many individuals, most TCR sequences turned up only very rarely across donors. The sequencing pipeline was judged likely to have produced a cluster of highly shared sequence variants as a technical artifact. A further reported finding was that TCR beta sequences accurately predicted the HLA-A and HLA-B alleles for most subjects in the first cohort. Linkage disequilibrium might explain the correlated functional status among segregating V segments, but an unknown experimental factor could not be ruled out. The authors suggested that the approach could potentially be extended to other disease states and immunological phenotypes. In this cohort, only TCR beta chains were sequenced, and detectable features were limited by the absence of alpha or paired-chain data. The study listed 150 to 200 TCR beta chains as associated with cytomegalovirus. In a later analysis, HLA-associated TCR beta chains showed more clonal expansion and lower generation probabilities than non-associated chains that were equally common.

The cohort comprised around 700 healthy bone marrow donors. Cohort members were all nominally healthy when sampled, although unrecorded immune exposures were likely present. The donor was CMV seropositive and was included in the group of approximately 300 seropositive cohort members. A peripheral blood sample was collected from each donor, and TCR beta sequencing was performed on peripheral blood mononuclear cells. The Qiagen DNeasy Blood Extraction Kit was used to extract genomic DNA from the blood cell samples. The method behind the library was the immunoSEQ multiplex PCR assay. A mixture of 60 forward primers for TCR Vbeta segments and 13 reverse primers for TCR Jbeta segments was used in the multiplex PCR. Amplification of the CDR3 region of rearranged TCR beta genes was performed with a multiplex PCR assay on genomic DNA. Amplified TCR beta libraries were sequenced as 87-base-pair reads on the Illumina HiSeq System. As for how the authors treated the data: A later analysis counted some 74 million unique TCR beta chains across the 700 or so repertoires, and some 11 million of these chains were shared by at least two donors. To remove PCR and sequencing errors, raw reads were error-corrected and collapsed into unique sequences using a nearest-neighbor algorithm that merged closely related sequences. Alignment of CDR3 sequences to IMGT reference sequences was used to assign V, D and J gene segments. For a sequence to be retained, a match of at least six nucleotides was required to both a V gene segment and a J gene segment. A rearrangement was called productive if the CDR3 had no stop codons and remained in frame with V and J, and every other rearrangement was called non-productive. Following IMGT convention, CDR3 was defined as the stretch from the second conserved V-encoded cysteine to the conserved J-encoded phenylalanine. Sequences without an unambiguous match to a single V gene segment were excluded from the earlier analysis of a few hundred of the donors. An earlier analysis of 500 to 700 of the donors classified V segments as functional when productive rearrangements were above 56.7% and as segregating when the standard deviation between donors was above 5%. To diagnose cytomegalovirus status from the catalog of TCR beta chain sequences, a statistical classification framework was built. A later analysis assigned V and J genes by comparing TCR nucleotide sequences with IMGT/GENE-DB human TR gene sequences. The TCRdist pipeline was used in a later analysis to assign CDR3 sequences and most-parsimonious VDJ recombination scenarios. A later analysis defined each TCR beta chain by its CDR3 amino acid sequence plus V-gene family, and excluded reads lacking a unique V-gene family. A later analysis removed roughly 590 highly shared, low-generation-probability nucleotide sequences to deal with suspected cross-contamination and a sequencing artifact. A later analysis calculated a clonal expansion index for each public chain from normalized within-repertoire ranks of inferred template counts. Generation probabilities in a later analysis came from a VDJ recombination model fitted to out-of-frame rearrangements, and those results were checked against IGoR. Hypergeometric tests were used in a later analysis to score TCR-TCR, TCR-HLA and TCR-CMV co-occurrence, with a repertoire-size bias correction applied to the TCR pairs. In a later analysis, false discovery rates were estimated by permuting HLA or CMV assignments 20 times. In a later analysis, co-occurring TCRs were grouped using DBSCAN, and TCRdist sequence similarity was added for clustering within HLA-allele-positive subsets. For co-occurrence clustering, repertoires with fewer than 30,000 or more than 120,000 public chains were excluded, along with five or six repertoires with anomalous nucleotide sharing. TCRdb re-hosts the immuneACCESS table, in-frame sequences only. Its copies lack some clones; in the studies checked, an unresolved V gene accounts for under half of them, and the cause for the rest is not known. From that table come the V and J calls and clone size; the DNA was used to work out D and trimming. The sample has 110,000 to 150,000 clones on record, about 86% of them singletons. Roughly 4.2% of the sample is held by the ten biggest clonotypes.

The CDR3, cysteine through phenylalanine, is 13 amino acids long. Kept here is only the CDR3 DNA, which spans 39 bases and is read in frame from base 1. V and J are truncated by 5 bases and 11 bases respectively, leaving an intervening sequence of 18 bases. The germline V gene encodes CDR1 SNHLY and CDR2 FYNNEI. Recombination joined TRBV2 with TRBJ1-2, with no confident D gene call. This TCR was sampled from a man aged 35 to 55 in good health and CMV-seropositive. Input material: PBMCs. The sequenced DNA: TGTGCCAGCAGTTCAGGCCTGCTACGAGGGTACACCTTC. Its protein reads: CASSSGLLRGYTF.